The rows below give T cell receptor beta chains drawn from one sample of a study of blood T cell repertoires in COVID-19. The table came from immunoSEQ multiplex PCR; TCRdb's copy has only in-frame clones and leaves some out. The repertoire holds approximately 61,000 clones, with approximately 80% as singletons. Sequenced sample: peripheral blood. The receptors stem from a woman between 65 and 79 years old with acute or convalescent COVID-19. Both conserved end residues are part of each CDR3. D genes are given only for firm matches. Not all rows give a size; the values are once, few, many and, for expanded clones, a class.

D: TRBD2; size: -; J: TRBJ2-1; V: TRBV29-1; DNA: TGCAGCGTTGAGTTAGCGGGGGGGCCGATGAATGAGCAGTTCTTC; CDR3: CSVELAGGPMNEQFF
D: TRBD2; size: -; J: TRBJ2-1; V: TRBV7-2; DNA: TGTGCCAGCAGCTTAGTCGGGACTAGCGGCAATGAGCAGTTCTTC; CDR3: CASSLVGTSGNEQFF
D: TRBD1; size: -; J: TRBJ1-2; V: TRBV7-2; DNA: TGTGCCAGCAGCCCAGGGGGCCGGGGTGGCTACACCTTC; CDR3: CASSPGGRGGYTF
D: TRBD2; size: -; J: TRBJ2-5; V: TRBV3-1/TRBV3-2; DNA: TGTGCCAGCAGCCGCGGACTAGCGGGGGGGCTTTTCGAAAAGACCCAGTACTTC; CDR3: CASSRGLAGGLFEKTQYF
D: TRBD1; size: -; J: TRBJ1-3; V: TRBV4-3; DNA: TGCGCCAGCAGCCAAGATAGGGGACAGGGGGCGAACACCATATATTTT; CDR3: CASSQDRGQGANTIYF
D: -; size: -; J: TRBJ2-1; V: TRBV29-1; DNA: TGCAGCGTTGATCAGGGGAAAAATGAGCAGTTCTTC; CDR3: CSVDQGKNEQFF
D: TRBD1; size: -; J: TRBJ2-1; V: TRBV3-1/TRBV3-2; DNA: TGTGCCAGCAGCGACCACGGGACAGGTAACAATGAGCAGTTCTTC; CDR3: CASSDHGTGNNEQFF
D: -; size: -; J: TRBJ1-1; V: TRBV11-2; DNA: TGTGCCAGCAGCTTGGCGGGGAGCCTAGAAGCTTTCTTT; CDR3: CASSLAGSLEAFF
D: -; size: -; J: TRBJ2-2; V: TRBV5-1; DNA: TGCGCCAGCAGCTCCCCCGGACAGAGATACACCGGGGAGCTGTTTTTT; CDR3: CASSSPGQRYTGELFF
D: TRBD1; size: -; J: TRBJ2-7; V: TRBV28; DNA: TGTGCCAGCAGGTCCCCCACAGGGGTCTACGAGCAGTACTTC; CDR3: CASRSPTGVYEQYF
D: TRBD2; size: many; J: TRBJ2-2; V: TRBV6-2/TRBV6-3; DNA: TGTGCCAGCAGTTACCGACTAGCGACGAACACCGGGGAGCTGTTTTTT; CDR3: CASSYRLATNTGELFF
D: -; size: -; J: TRBJ2-1; V: TRBV19; DNA: TGTGCCAGTAGTAGGGGGGGGGCCGCCTACAATGAGCAGTTCTTC; CDR3: CASSRGGAAYNEQFF
D: -; size: -; J: TRBJ2-7; V: TRBV6-2/TRBV6-3; DNA: TGTGCCAGCAGTATCAGCTCCTACGAGCAGTACTTC; CDR3: CASSISSYEQYF
D: TRBD2; size: -; J: TRBJ2-1; V: TRBV9; DNA: TGTGCCAGCAGCGAGGCGGGGGATAGGTACAATGAGCAGTTCTTC; CDR3: CASSEAGDRYNEQFF
D: TRBD1; size: -; J: TRBJ1-2; V: TRBV30; DNA: TGTGCCTGGGATTCAGGGCAGGGGGCACGGTATGGCTACACCTTC; CDR3: CAWDSGQGARYGYTF
D: -; size: -; J: TRBJ2-3; V: TRBV9; DNA: TGTGCCAGCAGCGTAGGGAAAGCTGCAGGAGATACGCAGTATTTT; CDR3: CASSVGKAAGDTQYF
D: -; size: few; J: TRBJ1-1; V: TRBV3-1/TRBV3-2; DNA: TGTGCCAGCAGCCCACCAGGTGCCACTGAAGCTTTCTTT; CDR3: CASSPPGATEAFF
D: -; size: -; J: TRBJ2-7; V: TRBV11-2; DNA: TGTGCCAGCAGCTTAGAAGCGGGTCCTTTCTACGAGCAGTACTTC; CDR3: CASSLEAGPFYEQYF
D: -; size: few; J: TRBJ2-1; V: TRBV5-1; DNA: TGCGCCAGCAGCCTACAGAGAAATGAGCAGTTCTTC; CDR3: CASSLQRNEQFF
D: -; size: -; J: TRBJ2-3; V: TRBV6-2/TRBV6-3; DNA: TGTGCCAGCAGTGATAAATTGCCTAGAAGCACAGATACGCAGTATTTT; CDR3: CASSDKLPRSTDTQYF
D: TRBD2; size: -; J: TRBJ2-5; V: TRBV2; DNA: TGTGCCAGCAGTCCCGGACGGGGGGGCCAGAGGGAGACCCAGTACTTC; CDR3: CASSPGRGGQRETQYF